This T cell receptor beta chain originates from a study of blood T cells in healthy people across ages. Broader study findings: Per million T cells, TCR beta diversity dropped about linearly as age rose.

This CDR3 is 13 amino acids long. The ends were cut back, 0 bases at V and 8 bases at J, with 13 bases in the middle. Germline CDR1 DFQATT, CDR2 SNEGSKA (reference sequence). Comments on this clonotype: What it binds is not known.

The authors ran a second PCR of 7 to 11 cycles using a sample-barcoded 5' primer and a J-beta primer mix. Tagging of each cDNA molecule was performed by a template-switch adaptor with 12 random nucleotides. A single record per CDR3 protein comes from TCRdb applying MiXCR to the 5' RACE reads. Here the sample spans 850,000 or so distinct CDR3 sequences, roughly 26% being singletons. Each donor was a healthy Caucasian individual from Russia, aged about 6 to 100. Total RNA was isolated from each sample in quantities of at least 5 micrograms. V and J are TRBV20-1 and TRBJ1-2; weak D call: TRBD1 (5 bases). This TCR came from a woman of 80 years or more in good health. The sample consisted of blood. The CDR3 reads CSARDPGTRGYTF. In nucleotides, the CDR3 is TGCAGTGCTAGAGATCCCGGGACTCGGGGCTACACCTTC.